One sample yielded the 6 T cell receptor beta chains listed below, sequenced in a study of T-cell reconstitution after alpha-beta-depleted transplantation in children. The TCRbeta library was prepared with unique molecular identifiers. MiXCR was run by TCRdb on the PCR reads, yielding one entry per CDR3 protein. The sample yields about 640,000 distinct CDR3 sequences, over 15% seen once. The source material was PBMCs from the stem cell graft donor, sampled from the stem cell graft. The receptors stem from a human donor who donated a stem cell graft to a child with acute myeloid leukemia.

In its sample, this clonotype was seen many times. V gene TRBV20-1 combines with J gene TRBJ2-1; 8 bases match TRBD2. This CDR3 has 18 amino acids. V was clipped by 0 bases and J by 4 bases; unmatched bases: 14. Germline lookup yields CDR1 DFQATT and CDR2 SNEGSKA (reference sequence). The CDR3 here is CSARDASPGSGGYNEQFF. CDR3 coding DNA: TGCAGTGCTAGAGACGCCTCCCCAGGGAGCGGGGGTTACAATGAGCAGTTCTTC.

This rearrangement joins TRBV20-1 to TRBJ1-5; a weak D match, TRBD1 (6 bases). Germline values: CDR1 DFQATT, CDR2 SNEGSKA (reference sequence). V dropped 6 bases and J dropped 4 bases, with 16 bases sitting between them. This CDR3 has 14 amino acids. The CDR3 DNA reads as TGCAGTGCCCATGGACAGCGACGTAATCAGCCCCAGCATTTT. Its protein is CSAHGQRRNQPQHF.

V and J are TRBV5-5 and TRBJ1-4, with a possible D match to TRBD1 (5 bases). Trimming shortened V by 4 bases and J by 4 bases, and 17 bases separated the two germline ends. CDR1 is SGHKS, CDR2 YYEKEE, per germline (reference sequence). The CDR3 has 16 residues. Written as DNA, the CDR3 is TGTGCCAGCAGCGTAATTCCGGGACGGCTTAATGAAAAACTGTTTTTT. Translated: CASSVIPGRLNEKLFF. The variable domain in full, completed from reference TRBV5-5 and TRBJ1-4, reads DAGVTQSPTHLIKTRGQQVTLRCSPISGHKSVSWYQQVLGQGPQFIFQYYEKEERGRGNFPDRFSARQFPNYSSELNVNALLLGDSALYLCASSVIPGRLNEKLFFGSGTQLSVL.

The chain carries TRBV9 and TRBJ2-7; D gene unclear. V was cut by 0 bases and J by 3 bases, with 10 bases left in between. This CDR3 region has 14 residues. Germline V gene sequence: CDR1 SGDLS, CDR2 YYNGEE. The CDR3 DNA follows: TGTGCCAGCAGCGTAGATGGCACTAACTACGAGCAGTACTTC. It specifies CASSVDGTNYEQYF.

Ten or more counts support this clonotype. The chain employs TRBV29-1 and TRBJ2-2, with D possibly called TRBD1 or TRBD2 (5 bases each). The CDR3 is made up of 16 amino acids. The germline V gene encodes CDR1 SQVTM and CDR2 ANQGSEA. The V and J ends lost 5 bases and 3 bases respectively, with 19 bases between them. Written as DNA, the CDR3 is TGCAGCGTTCCCGGGGTAGGGCAGGGTTACACCGGGGAGCTGTTTTTT. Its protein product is CSVPGVGQGYTGELFF.

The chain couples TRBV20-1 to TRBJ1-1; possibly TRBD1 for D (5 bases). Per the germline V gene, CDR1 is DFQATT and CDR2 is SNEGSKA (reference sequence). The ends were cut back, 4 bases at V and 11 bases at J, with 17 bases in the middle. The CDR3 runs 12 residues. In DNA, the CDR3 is TGCAGTGCTAATAGTAGGGGCGCGGGCGCTTTCTTT. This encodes CSANSRGAGAFF.